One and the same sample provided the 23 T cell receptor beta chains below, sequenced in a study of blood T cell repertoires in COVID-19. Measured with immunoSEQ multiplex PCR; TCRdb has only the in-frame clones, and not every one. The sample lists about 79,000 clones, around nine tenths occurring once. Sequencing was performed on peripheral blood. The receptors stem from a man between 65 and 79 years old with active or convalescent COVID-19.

CDR3 in amino acids: CASSEALGPTMNTEAFF. CDR3 in DNA: TGTGCCAGCAGTGAAGCCCTGGGTCCGACAATGAACACTGAAGCTTTCTTT. This rearrangement joins TRBV6-1 to TRBJ1-1; no firm D call. The V gene lost 0 bases and the J gene lost 0 bases, with 14 bases spanning the gap. CDR1 MNHNS and CDR2 SASEGT come from the germline V gene. The CDR3 is made up of 17 amino acids.

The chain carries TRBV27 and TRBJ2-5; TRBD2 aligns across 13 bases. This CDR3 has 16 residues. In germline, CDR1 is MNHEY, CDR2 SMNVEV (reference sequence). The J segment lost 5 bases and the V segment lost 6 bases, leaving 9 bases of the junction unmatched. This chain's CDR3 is CASRRTSGRAGETQYF. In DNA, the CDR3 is TGTGCCAGCAGACGTACTAGCGGGAGGGCCGGGGAGACCCAGTACTTC.

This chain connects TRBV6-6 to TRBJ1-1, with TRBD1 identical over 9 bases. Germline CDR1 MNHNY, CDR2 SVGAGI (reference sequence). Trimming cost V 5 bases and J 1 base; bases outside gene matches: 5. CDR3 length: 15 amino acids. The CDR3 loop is CASSTRTGENTEAFF. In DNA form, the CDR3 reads TGTGCCAGCAGTACCCGGACAGGGGAGAACACTGAAGCTTTCTTT.

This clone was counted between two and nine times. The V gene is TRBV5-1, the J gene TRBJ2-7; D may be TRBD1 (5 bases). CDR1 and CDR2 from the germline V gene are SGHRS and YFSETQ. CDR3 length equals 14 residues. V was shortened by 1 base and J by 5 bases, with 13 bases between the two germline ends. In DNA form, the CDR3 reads TGCGCCAGCAGCTTGTGGCAGGGTGGACACGAGCAGTACTTC. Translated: CASSLWQGGHEQYF.

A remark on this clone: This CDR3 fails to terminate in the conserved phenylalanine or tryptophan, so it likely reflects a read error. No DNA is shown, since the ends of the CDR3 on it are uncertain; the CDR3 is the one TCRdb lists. The CDR3 protein is CASSQYLLP. The chain uses TRBV23-1 and TRBJ2-7; the table names TRBD2, a call not compared with the DNA. TRBV23-1 is sorted into the ORF group, with uncertain function. The length of the CDR3 is 9 amino acids, counting both ends.

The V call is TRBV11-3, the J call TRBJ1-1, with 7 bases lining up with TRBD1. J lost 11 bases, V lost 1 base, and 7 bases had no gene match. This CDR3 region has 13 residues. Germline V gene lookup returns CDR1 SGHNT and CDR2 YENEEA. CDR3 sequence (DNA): TGTGCCAGCAGCTTAGGTACAGGGGCTAGCGCTTTCTTT. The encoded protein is CASSLGTGASAFF.

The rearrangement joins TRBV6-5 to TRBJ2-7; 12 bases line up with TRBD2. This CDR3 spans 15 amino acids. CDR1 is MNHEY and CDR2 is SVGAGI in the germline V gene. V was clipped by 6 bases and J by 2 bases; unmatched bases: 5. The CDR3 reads CASRATSGGAYEQYF. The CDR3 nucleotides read TGTGCCAGCAGGGCGACTAGCGGGGGCGCCTACGAGCAGTACTTC.

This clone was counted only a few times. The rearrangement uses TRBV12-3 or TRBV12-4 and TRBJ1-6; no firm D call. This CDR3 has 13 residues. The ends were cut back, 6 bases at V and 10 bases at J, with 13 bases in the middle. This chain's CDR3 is CASSPPGRSPLHF. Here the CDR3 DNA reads TGTGCCAGCAGCCCCCCCGGGAGGTCACCCCTCCACTTT.

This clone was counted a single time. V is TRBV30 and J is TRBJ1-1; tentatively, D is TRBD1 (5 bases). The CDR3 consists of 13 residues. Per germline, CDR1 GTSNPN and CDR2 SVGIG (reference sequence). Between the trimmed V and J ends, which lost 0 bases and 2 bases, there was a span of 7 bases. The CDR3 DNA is TGTGCCTGGAGTGTACAGGATAACACTGAAGCTTTCTTT. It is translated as CAWSVQDNTEAFF.

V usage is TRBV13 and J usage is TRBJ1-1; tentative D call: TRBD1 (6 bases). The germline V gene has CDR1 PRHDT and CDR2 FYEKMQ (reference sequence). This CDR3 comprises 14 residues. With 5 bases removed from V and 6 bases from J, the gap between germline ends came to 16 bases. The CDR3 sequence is CASSDPQGRSEAFF. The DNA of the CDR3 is TGTGCCAGCAGCGATCCACAGGGTAGGTCTGAAGCTTTCTTT.

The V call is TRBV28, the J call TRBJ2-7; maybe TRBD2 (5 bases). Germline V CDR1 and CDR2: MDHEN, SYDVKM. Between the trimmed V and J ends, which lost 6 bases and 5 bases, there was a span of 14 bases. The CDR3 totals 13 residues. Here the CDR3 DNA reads TGTGCCAGCAGCCTTGAGGGCCTAGACGAGCAGTACTTC. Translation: CASSLEGLDEQYF.

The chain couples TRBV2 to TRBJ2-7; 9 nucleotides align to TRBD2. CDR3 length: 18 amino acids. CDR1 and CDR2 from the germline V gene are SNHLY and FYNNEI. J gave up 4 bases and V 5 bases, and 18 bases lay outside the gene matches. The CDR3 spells CASSYPTSGTKTLYEQYF. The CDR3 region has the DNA TGTGCCAGCAGTTACCCGACTAGCGGAACGAAAACTCTTTACGAGCAGTACTTC. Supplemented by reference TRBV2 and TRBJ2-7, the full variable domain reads EPEVTQTPSHQVTQMGQEVILRCVPISNHLYFYWYRQILGQKVEFLVSFYNNEISEKSEIFDDQFSVERPDGSNFTLKIRSTKLEDSAMYFCASSYPTSGTKTLYEQYFGPGTRLTVT.

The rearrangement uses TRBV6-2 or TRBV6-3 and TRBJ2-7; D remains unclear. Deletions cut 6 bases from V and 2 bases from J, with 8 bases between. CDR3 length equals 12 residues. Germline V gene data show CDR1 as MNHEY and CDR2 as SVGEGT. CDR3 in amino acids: CASSPQAYEQYF. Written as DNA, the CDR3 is TGTGCCAGCAGCCCCCAGGCCTACGAGCAGTACTTC.

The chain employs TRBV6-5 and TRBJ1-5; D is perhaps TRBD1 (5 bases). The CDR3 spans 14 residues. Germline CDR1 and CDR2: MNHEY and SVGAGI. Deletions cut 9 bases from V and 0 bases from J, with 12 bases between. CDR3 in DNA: TGTGCCAGTCGACAGTCGTATAGCAATCAGCCCCAGCATTTT. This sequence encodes CASRQSYSNQPQHF.

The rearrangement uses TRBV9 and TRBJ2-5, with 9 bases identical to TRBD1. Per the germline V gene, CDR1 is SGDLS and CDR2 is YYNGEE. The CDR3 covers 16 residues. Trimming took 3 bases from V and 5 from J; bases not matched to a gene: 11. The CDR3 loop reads CASSAQTGGFGETQYF. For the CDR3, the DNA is TGTGCCAGCAGCGCCCAAACAGGGGGCTTTGGGGAGACCCAGTACTTC.

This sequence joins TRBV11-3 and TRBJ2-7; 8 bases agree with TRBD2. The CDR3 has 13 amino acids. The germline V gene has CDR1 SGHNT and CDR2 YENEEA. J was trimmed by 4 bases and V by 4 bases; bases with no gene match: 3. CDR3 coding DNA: TGTGCCAGCAGCTCGCTAGCGGGTTACGAGCAGTACTTC. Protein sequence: CASSSLAGYEQYF.

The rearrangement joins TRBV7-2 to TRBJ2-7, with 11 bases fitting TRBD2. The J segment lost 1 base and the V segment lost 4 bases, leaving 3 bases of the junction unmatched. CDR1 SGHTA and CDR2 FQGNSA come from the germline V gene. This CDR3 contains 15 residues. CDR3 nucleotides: TGTGCCAGCAGCTCACTAGCGGGAGTGTCCTACGAGCAGTACTTC. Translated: CASSSLAGVSYEQYF.

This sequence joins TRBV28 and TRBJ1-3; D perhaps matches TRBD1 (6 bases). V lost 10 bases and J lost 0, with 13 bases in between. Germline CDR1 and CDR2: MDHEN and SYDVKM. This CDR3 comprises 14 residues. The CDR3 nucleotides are TGTGCCACCCTGCAGGGGCACTCTGGAAACACCATATATTTT. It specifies CATLQGHSGNTIYF.

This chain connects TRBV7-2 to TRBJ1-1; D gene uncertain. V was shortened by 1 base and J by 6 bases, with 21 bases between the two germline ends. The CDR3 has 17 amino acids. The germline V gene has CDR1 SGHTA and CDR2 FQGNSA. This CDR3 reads CASSLGPRGARPSEAFF. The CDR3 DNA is TGTGCCAGCAGCTTAGGCCCACGGGGTGCTAGACCCTCTGAAGCTTTCTTT.

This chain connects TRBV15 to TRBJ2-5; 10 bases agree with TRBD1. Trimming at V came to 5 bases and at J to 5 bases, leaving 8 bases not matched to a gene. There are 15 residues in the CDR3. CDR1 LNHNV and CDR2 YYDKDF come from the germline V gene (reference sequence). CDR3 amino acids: CATSDDRGRRETQYF. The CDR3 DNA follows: TGTGCCACCAGCGATGACAGGGGGCGCCGGGAGACCCAGTACTTC.

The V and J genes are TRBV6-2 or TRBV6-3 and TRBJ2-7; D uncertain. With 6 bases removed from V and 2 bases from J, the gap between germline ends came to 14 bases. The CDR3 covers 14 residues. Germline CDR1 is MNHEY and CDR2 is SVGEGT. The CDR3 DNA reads TGTGCCAGCAGCCGGGCTGGGCTGACCTACGAGCAGTACTTC. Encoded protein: CASSRAGLTYEQYF.

CDR3 sequence reads: CASSFHPPGTGRVEQYF. The CDR3 DNA reads as TGTGCCAGCAGTTTTCACCCTCCCGGGACAGGGAGGGTAGAGCAGTACTTC. V is TRBV27 and J is TRBJ2-7; TRBD1 agrees at 9 bases. With V trimmed by 3 bases and J by 7 bases, 16 bases remained unmatched. Per germline, CDR1 MNHEY and CDR2 SMNVEV (reference sequence). There are 17 residues in the CDR3.

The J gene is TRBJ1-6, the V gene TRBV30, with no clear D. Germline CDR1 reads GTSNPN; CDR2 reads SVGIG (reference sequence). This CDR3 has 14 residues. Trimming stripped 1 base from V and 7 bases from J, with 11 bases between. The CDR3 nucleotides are TGTGCCTGGAGTGGGGGAGTGCGAAATTCACCCCTCCACTTT. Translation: CAWSGGVRNSPLHF. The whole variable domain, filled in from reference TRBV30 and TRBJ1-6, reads SQTIHQWPATLVQPVGSPLSLECTVEGTSNPNLYWYRQAAGRGLQLLFYSVGIGQISSEVPQNLSASRPQDRQFILSSKKLLLSDSGFYLCAWSGGVRNSPLHFGNGTRLTVT.